This note documents a single TCR beta chain sequence. HTBI primers from iRepertoire and Arm-PCR of CDR3 regions yielded the TCR beta libraries. In TCRdb, the multiplex PCR reads were re-called with MiXCR into one record per CDR3 protein. The sample has around 480,000 distinct CDR3 sequences; about 16% are singletons. The record originates from a study of regulatory T cells in long-lasting Graves disease. In germline, CDR1 is SGHRS, CDR2 YFSETQ. The CDR3 has 15 amino acids. With 2 bases removed from V and 1 base from J, the gap between germline ends came to 13 bases. Time point reported: newly diagnosed GD, antithyroid drugs for less than 3 months. Researchers made the TCR library from RNA that was extracted from PBMCs. These sequences were also reported in another study, on T cells in Graves' hyperthyroidism and ophthalmopathy. That work adds: Patients counted as stable if ophthalmopathy did not develop within 18 months. The patients, who ranged from 18 to 65 in age, presented with newly diagnosed hyperthyroidism lasting under 2 months. Not enrolled were patients with uncontrolled infection, other autoimmune disease, pregnancy or lactation. Expanded thyroid clonotypes (above 0.001) were mostly also found in blood.

The sequence was collected from a man aged 40-49 years with Graves disease. The sequences come from peripheral blood mononuclear cells (PBMCs), collected at new diagnosis, from a patient treated with antithyroid drugs. The J gene is TRBJ2-7, the V gene TRBV5-1; possible D gene TRBD1, 6 bases. CDR3 DNA sequence: TGCGCCAGCAGCTTTGGGGACATACTTTCCTACGAGCAGTACTTC. It translates to CASSFGDILSYEQYF.